The sequence of this TCR beta chain was determined in a study of blood T cell repertoires in COVID-19. Here immunoSEQ multiplex PCR was the method, and the copy in TCRdb shows in-frame clones only, minus some. The sample shows about 110,000 clones, 88% of them seen only once. This CDR3 is 14 amino acids long. J was trimmed by 9 bases and V by 4 bases; bases with no gene match: 4. Germline CDR1 and CDR2: LNHDA and SQIVND (reference sequence). Sequencing was carried out using peripheral blood. The V and J genes are TRBV19 and TRBJ2-1, with 12 bases that match TRBD2. The sequence derives from a man in his fifties with active or convalescent COVID-19. CDR3 DNA sequence: TGTGCCAGTAGTACCGGACTAGCGGGAATTGAGCAGTTCTTC. This sequence encodes CASSTGLAGIEQFF.